The 13 T cell receptor beta chains given below trace back to one sample, sequenced in a study of shared clonotypes between healthy human individuals. Sequencing used immunoSEQ multiplex PCR; TCRdb keeps in-frame clones, though not all of them. Among around 550,000 clones listed, around 95% were seen once. It was CD45RO-negative cells, positively selected for CCR7, that made up naive CD8 cells, with terminally differentiated effector memory CD45RA+ cells excluded. The sequencing input was naive CD8+ T cells sorted from blood. The receptors were gathered from a young woman in good health.

This sequence joins TRBV29-1 and TRBJ1-1; D gene unclear. V lost 7 bases and J 10 bases, leaving 16 bases between the germline ends. This CDR3 has 11 residues. Germline CDR1 and CDR2: SQVTM and ANQGSEA. CDR3: CSAPLPEGAFF. The CDR3 nucleotides are TGCAGCGCCCCCCTACCGGAGGGAGCTTTCTTT.

In nucleotides, the CDR3 is TGTGCCAGCAGCGGCCGGACAGGGGGTAGCTACGAGCAGTACTTC. Protein: CASSGRTGGSYEQYF. The chain employs TRBV7-2 and TRBJ2-7; TRBD1 aligns across 10 bases. The CDR3 loop spans 15 amino acids. The trim removed 5 bases at V and 3 bases at J, leaving 7 bases unmatched. Germline CDR1 SGHTA, CDR2 FQGNSA.

This chain joins TRBV4-1 and TRBJ1-5; tentatively, D is TRBD1 (6 bases). This CDR3 spans 16 amino acids. Germline assignment: CDR1 MGHRA and CDR2 YSYEKL. Trimming removed 0 bases at V and 3 bases at J, with 12 bases between. The CDR3 bases are TGCGCCAGCAGCCAAGAGGGGGGACACTCCAATCAGCCCCAGCATTTT. Encoded protein: CASSQEGGHSNQPQHF.

This sequence joins TRBV7-3 and TRBJ2-6, with unresolved D. Germline-derived CDR1 and CDR2 are SGHTA and FQGTGA. The CDR3 is 17 amino acids. The V and J ends lost 1 base and 0 bases respectively, with 10 bases between them. CDR3 residues: CASSLRRRASGANVLTF. CDR3 coding DNA: TGTGCCAGCAGCTTAAGGCGGCGAGCCTCTGGGGCCAACGTCCTGACTTTC.

This clone has just one count. The genes are TRBV7-9 and TRBJ1-4; D remains unclear. The CDR3 covers 13 residues. Germline values: CDR1 SEHNR, CDR2 FQNEAQ (reference sequence). Trimming took 6 bases from V and 8 from J, leaving 13 bases between them. CDR3 DNA sequence: TGTGCCAGCAGGTCTCCTCTAGGGGAAAAACTGTTTTTT. This gives the protein CASRSPLGEKLFF. Full variable domain (remainder filled in from reference TRBV7-9 and TRBJ1-4): DTGVSQNPRHKITKRGQNVTFRCDPISEHNRLYWYRQTLGQGPEFLTYFQNEAQLEKSRLLSDRFSAERPKGSFSTLEIQRTEQGDSAMYLCASRSPLGEKLFFGSGTQLSVL.

The CDR3 DNA follows: TGTGCCAGCATCGCGCTTTCAGGTGTTCGGGCCAACGTCCTGACTTTC. It translates to CASIALSGVRANVLTF. This sequence joins TRBV7-9 and TRBJ2-6; no firm D call. CDR1 is SEHNR, CDR2 FQNEAQ, per germline (reference sequence). The CDR3 sequence is 16 residues long. V was shortened by 7 bases and J by 5 bases, with 18 bases between the two germline ends. Combining the CDR3 with reference TRBV7-9 and TRBJ2-6 gives the whole variable domain DTGVSQNPRHKITKRGQNVTFRCDPISEHNRLYWYRQTLGQGPEFLTYFQNEAQLEKSRLLSDRFSAERPKGSFSTLEIQRTEQGDSAMYLCASIALSGVRANVLTFGAGSRLTVL.

The chain joins TRBV6-1 to TRBJ2-1; 8 nucleotides agree with TRBD2. Germline CDR1 is MNHNS and CDR2 is SASEGT. With V trimmed by 3 bases and J by 7 bases, 5 bases remained unmatched. The CDR3 runs 14 residues. The CDR3 spells CASSEGLVVNEQFF. CDR3 in DNA: TGTGCCAGCAGTGAGGGACTAGTTGTGAATGAGCAGTTCTTC.

The gene calls are TRBV9 and TRBJ2-2; D gene uncertain. The ends were cut back, 0 bases at V and 11 bases at J, with 11 bases in the middle. CDR1 is SGDLS, CDR2 YYNGEE, per germline. This CDR3 comprises 13 residues. CDR3 nucleotides: TGTGCCAGCAGCGTAGGCGTAGGCGGCGAGCTGTTTTTT. Translating gives CASSVGVGGELFF. Variable domain in full (rest from reference TRBV9 and TRBJ2-2): DSGVTQTPKHLITATGQRVTLRCSPRSGDLSVYWYQQSLDQGLQFLIQYYNGEERAKGNILERFSAQQFPDLHSELNLSSLELGDSALYFCASSVGVGGELFFGEGSRLTVL.

The chain is built from TRBV2 and TRBJ2-1; 7 positions agree with TRBD1. Germline V gives CDR1 SNHLY, CDR2 FYNNEI. The CDR3 contains 15 residues. Trimming at V came to 6 bases and at J to 3 bases, leaving 8 bases not matched to a gene. This CDR3 reads CASSPKTGHYNEQFF. For the CDR3, the DNA is TGTGCCAGCAGCCCGAAGACAGGGCACTACAATGAGCAGTTCTTC.

V usage is TRBV28 and J usage is TRBJ1-2; D ambiguous. CDR1 is MDHEN and CDR2 is SYDVKM in the germline V gene. This CDR3 spans 13 amino acids. The ends were cut back, 3 bases at V and 7 bases at J, with 12 bases in the middle. CDR3 sequence (DNA): TGTGCCAGCAGTTTGTCGAGGGCCACTGGCTACACCTTC. Protein product: CASSLSRATGYTF.

This rearrangement joins TRBV27 to TRBJ2-7; D is undetermined. V shed 1 base and J shed 1 base, with 8 bases lying between them. Germline V gene sequence: CDR1 MNHEY, CDR2 SMNVEV (reference sequence). The CDR3 runs 14 residues. CDR3 DNA: TGTGCCAGCAGTTTATTGGGTGTATCCTACGAGCAGTACTTC. Its translation: CASSLLGVSYEQYF.

The genes are TRBV6-4 and TRBJ2-1, with TRBD2 matching over 7 bases. V lost 4 bases to trimming and J lost 3 bases; unmatched junction nucleotides: 9. The CDR3 extends over 16 amino acids. From germline, CDR1 is MRHNA and CDR2 SNTAGT. The CDR3 sequence: CASSVGGSPLYNEQFF. The CDR3 DNA sequence: TGTGCCAGCAGTGTCGGCGGGAGCCCCCTCTACAATGAGCAGTTCTTC.

The V gene is TRBV7-9, the J gene TRBJ2-7, with 11 bases lining up with TRBD2. Germline V gene sequence: CDR1 SEHNR, CDR2 FQNEAQ (reference sequence). Trimming cost V 5 bases and J 3 bases; bases outside gene matches: 9. CDR3 length: 16 amino acids. The CDR3 DNA follows: TGTGCCAGCAGCGCCTTCGGGACTAGCGGAAACTACGAGCAGTACTTC. Its translation is CASSAFGTSGNYEQYF.